The 20 T cell receptor beta chains in this list originate from one sample, sequenced in a study of blood T cell repertoires in COVID-19. Using immunoSEQ multiplex PCR, the repertoire was profiled, and TCRdb retains in-frame clones only, with some absent. The sample records about 150,000 clones, 80% to 90% being singletons. Sequenced: peripheral blood. These receptors were obtained from a woman between 40 and 50 years old with acute or convalescent COVID-19.

The V and J genes are TRBV3-1 (or the pseudogene TRBV3-2) and TRBJ2-1, with D maybe TRBD1 (5 bases). CDR3 length: 14 amino acids. Per the germline V gene, CDR1 is LGHDT and CDR2 is YNNKEL (reference sequence). The V gene lost 4 bases and the J gene lost 7 bases, with 14 bases spanning the gap. The CDR3 spells CASSPQPGRNEQFF. In DNA, the CDR3 is TGTGCCAGCAGCCCCCAACCAGGGCGGAATGAGCAGTTCTTC.

The chain joins TRBV6-1 to TRBJ1-4, with no clear D. Deletions cut 1 base from V and 10 bases from J, with 7 bases between. Germline CDR1 and CDR2: MNHNS and SASEGT. The CDR3 length is 12 residues. The CDR3 DNA reads as TGTGCCAGCAGTGAAGTTCGAGGAAAACTGTTTTTT. It translates to CASSEVRGKLFF.

V usage is TRBV5-7 and J usage is TRBJ1-4, with a tentative D call TRBD1 (6 bases). TRBV5-7 is sorted into the ORF group, with uncertain function. V lost 4 bases and J lost 7, with 11 bases in between. The CDR3 runs 13 residues. The CDR3 DNA reads TGTGCCAGCAGCCCGGGACAAGGTGAAAAACTGTTTTTT. Encoded protein: CASSPGQGEKLFF.

The chain links TRBV5-1 to TRBJ1-4, with 7 bases that match TRBD1. V was clipped by 0 bases and J by 6 bases; unmatched bases: 8. In germline, CDR1 is SGHRS, CDR2 YFSETQ. The CDR3 is made up of 16 amino acids. The DNA for the CDR3 is TGCGCCAGCAGCTTGGCCATAACAGGGGTTCATGAAAAACTGTTTTTT. This codes for CASSLAITGVHEKLFF.

The J gene is TRBJ1-5, the V gene TRBV27; TRBD1 matches 7 bases. CDR1 is MNHEY and CDR2 is SMNVEV in the germline V gene (reference sequence). V lost 7 bases to trimming and J lost 0 bases; unmatched junction nucleotides: 12. The CDR3 sequence is 17 residues long. CDR3 loop: CASNPQGQPYSNQPQHF. CDR3 coding DNA: TGTGCCAGCAATCCCCAGGGACAGCCGTATAGCAATCAGCCCCAGCATTTT.

The chain recombines TRBV3-1 (or the pseudogene TRBV3-2) with TRBJ2-4; D ambiguous. CDR3 length equals 14 residues. CDR1 LGHDT and CDR2 YNNKEL come from the germline V gene (reference sequence). V was clipped by 1 base and J by 0 bases, with 4 bases between them. The CDR3 DNA follows: TGTGCCAGCAGCCAAGGAGTAGCCAAAAACATTCAGTACTTC. Protein: CASSQGVAKNIQYF.

The sample holds one count of this clone. The rearrangement joins TRBV21-1 to TRBJ1-2. TRBV21-1 is an annotated pseudogene. The CDR3 spans 14 residues. CDR3 bases: TGTGCCAGCAGCAAAGATCCCGGAGTGAATGGCTACACCTTC. Translating gives CASSKDPGVNGYTF.

The J gene is TRBJ2-1, the V gene TRBV6-5, with 16 bases lining up with TRBD2. The germline V gene has CDR1 MNHEY and CDR2 SVGAGI. Trimming removed 4 bases from V and 8 bases from J; junction bases left unmatched: 2. The CDR3 sequence is 15 residues long. CDR3 loop: CASSFGTSGGDEQFF. The DNA for the CDR3 is TGTGCCAGCAGTTTCGGGACTAGCGGGGGGGATGAGCAGTTCTTC.

J is TRBJ2-5 and V is TRBV23-1, with D perhaps matching TRBD2 (5 bases). TRBV23-1 is marked as an open reading frame, function uncertain. This CDR3 has 16 residues. V shed 0 bases and J shed 4 bases, with 15 bases lying between them. The CDR3 region has the DNA TGCGCCAGCAGTCAATCATCATGTGAGGCGGGAGAGACCCAGTACTTC. This encodes CASSQSSCEAGETQYF.

The chain has TRBV27 and TRBJ2-1; maybe TRBD1 (5 bases). The CDR3 has 16 amino acids. V was shortened by 0 bases and J by 1 base, with 10 bases between the two germline ends. Germline CDR1 and CDR2: MNHEY and SMNVEV (reference sequence). Written as DNA, the CDR3 is TGTGCCAGCAGTTTATCCACAGGACGTTCCTACAATGAGCAGTTCTTC. As protein: CASSLSTGRSYNEQFF.

The V gene is TRBV5-1, the J gene TRBJ2-5; 10 nucleotides match TRBD2. The J segment lost 5 bases and the V segment lost 4 bases, leaving 11 bases of the junction unmatched. The CDR3 has 16 residues. Germline CDR1 and CDR2: SGHRS and YFSETQ. CDR3 residues: CASSLSGRPQLETQYF. For the CDR3, the DNA is TGCGCCAGCAGCCTTAGCGGGAGGCCCCAATTGGAGACCCAGTACTTC.

This clone occurred once. The genes are TRBV5-1 and TRBJ1-4; maybe TRBD1 (6 bases). The length of the CDR3 is 15 residues. CDR1 SGHRS and CDR2 YFSETQ come from the germline V gene. V lost 0 bases and J lost 5, with 11 bases in between. The CDR3 protein is CASSLGGQPNEKLFF. CDR3 nucleotides: TGCGCCAGCAGCTTGGGGGGACAACCCAATGAAAAACTGTTTTTT.

This rearrangement joins TRBV14 to TRBJ2-7, with a possible D match to TRBD1 (5 bases). This CDR3 is built from 14 residues. V was cut by 3 bases and J by 2 bases, with 11 bases left in between. CDR1 is SGHDN and CDR2 is FVKESK in the germline V gene. This CDR3 reads CASSQFTGPYEQYF. The CDR3 coding sequence is TGTGCCAGCAGCCAGTTCACAGGTCCCTACGAGCAGTACTTC.

The chain joins TRBV4-2 to TRBJ2-7; 7 nucleotides line up with TRBD2. Germline values: CDR1 LGHNA, CDR2 YNFKEQ. Trimming removed 0 bases from V and 5 bases from J; junction bases left unmatched: 10. The CDR3 is made up of 16 amino acids. The CDR3 loop reads CASSQDLASGSDEQYF. The CDR3 DNA reads as TGTGCCAGCAGCCAAGATCTGGCTAGCGGTAGCGACGAGCAGTACTTC.

In its sample, this clone was seen a few times. The CDR3 DNA reads as TGTGCCAGTAGTGCCGGGACAGCTTATAATTCACCCCTCCACTTT. It is translated as CASSAGTAYNSPLHF. V gene TRBV19 combines with J gene TRBJ1-6; the match to TRBD1 covers 7 bases. Per the germline V gene, CDR1 is LNHDA and CDR2 is SQIVND (reference sequence). The length of the CDR3 is 15 residues. J lost 4 bases, V lost 5 bases, and 5 bases had no gene match.

The gene calls are TRBV4-1 and TRBJ1-5; a possible D gene is TRBD1 (6 bases). The V gene lost 1 base and the J gene lost 1 base, with 8 bases spanning the gap. Germline V gene lookup returns CDR1 MGHRA and CDR2 YSYEKL. CDR3 length: 15 residues. The DNA of the CDR3 is TGCGCCAGCAGCCAAGGGCAGGGGAGCAATCAGCCCCAGCATTTT. Residues: CASSQGQGSNQPQHF.

V gene TRBV19 combines with J gene TRBJ1-2, with D uncertain. The CDR3 contains 13 residues. Germline-derived CDR1 and CDR2 are LNHDA and SQIVND (reference sequence). V shed 2 bases and J shed 7 bases, with 11 bases lying between them. The CDR3 region is CASSITRESGYTF. The CDR3 bases are TGTGCCAGTAGTATAACTAGGGAGAGTGGCTACACCTTC.

This rearrangement joins TRBV23-1 to TRBJ2-7; TRBD1 matches 10 bases. TRBV23-1 is given ORF status, its function remaining uncertain. V shed 0 bases, J shed 3 bases, and the junction held 5 bases outside the gene matches. The CDR3 sequence is 16 residues long. CDR3 sequence (DNA): TGCGCCAGCAGTCAATCCTTTCGGGACAGGGGCTACGAGCAGTACTTC. Residues: CASSQSFRDRGYEQYF.

The genes are TRBV7-9 and TRBJ1-3, with D unclear. With 5 bases removed from V and 0 bases from J, the gap between germline ends came to 8 bases. CDR1 is SEHNR, CDR2 FQNEAQ, per germline (reference sequence). This CDR3 spans 14 amino acids. CDR3 DNA: TGTGCCAGCAGCCTCAGTACCTCTGGAAACACCATATATTTT. The encoded protein is CASSLSTSGNTIYF.

Concerning this clone: The junction and the germline gene differ at one end; a read error may be behind it. The same CDR3 can be traced to other DNA sequences in this sample. DNA of the CDR3: TGTAGCGTCGTAAAAAATCCCGAGGAGAACACTGAAGCTTTCTTT. Translation: CSVVKNPEENTEAFF. V usage is TRBV29-1 and J usage is TRBJ1-1, with D unresolved. Looked up from germline, CDR1 is SQVTM and CDR2 is ANQGSEA. The CDR3 has 15 amino acids.